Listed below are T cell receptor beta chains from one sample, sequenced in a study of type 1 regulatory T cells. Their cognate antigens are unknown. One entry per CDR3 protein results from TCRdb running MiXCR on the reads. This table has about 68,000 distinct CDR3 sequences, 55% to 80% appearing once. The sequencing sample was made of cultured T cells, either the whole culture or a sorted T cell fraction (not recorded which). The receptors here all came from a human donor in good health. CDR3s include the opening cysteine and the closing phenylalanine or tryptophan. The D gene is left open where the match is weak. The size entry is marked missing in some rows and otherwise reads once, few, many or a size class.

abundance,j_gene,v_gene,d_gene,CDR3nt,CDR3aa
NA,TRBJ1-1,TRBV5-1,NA,TGCGCCAGCAGCGGAGAGGCGTACACTGAAGCTTTCTTT,CASSGEAYTEAFF
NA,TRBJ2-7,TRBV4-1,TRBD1,TGCGCCAGCAGCCAAGATCGAGGGGCAGGGGGCAAGCAGTACTTC,CASSQDRGAGGKQYF
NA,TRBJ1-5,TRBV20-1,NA,TGCACCGTCGCGGGAGGAAGCGGTCAGCCCCAGCATTTT,CTVAGGSGQPQHF
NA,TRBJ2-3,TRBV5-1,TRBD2,TGCGCCAGCAGCTTTGGATTAGCGGGAGTTGATACGCAGTATTTT,CASSFGLAGVDTQYF
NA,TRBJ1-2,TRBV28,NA,TGTGCCAGCAGCTCAGGGGTTGGGGACTATGGCTACACCTTC,CASSSGVGDYGYTF
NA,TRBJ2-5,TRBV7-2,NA,TGTGCCAGCAGCTCCTCTCAAGAGACCCAGTACTTC,CASSSSQETQYF
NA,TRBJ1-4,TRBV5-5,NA,TGTGCCAGCAGCAGAACGGCGGTCGGTGAAAAACTGTTTTTT,CASSRTAVGEKLFF
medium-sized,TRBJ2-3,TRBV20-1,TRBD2,TGCAGTGCTAGAGACCGTTCTAGCGGGGGAGCAACAGATACGCAGTATTTT,CSARDRSSGGATDTQYF
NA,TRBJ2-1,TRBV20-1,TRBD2,TGCAGTGCTAGGGGTAGCGGGAGGTTTAGCTCCTACAATGAGCAGTTCTTC,CSARGSGRFSSYNEQFF
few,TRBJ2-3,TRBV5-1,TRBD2,TGCGCCAGCAAGGGACTAGCGAGCACAGATACGCAGTATTTT,CASKGLASTDTQYF
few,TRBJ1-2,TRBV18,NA,TGTGCCAGCTCACCGGCCCAGGGATATGGCTACACCTTC,CASSPAQGYGYTF
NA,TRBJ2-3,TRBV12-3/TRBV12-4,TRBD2,TGTGCCAGCGGCCATAACAGGGGGACTAGCGGGAGGTTCGAGCTCACAGATACGCAGTATTTT,CASGHNRGTSGRFELTDTQYF
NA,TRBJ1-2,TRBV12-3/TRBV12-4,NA,TGTGCCAGCAGTTTAAAGGGACTCAGATGGGGCGGCTATGGCTACACCTTC,CASSLKGLRWGGYGYTF
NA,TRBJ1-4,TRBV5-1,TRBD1,TGCGCCAGCAGCTTGTTGGGCAGGGGGGTATCTTCTGAAAAACTGTTTTTT,CASSLLGRGVSSEKLFF
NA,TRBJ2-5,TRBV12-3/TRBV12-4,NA,TGTGCCAGCAGTATTTCGGAGACCCAGTACTTC,CASSISETQYF
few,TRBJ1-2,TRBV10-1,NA,TGCGCCAGCAGTGAGTCCTTGGACGCAAGGGATGGCTACACCTTC,CASSESLDARDGYTF
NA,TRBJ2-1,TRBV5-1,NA,TGCGCCAGCAGCTTGGCCCATCAGGATGAGCAGTTCTTC,CASSLAHQDEQFF